The TCR beta chain described here comes from a study of cytomegalovirus exposure and HLA in healthy donors. General study results and limits: HLA-A and HLA-B allele assignments for most subjects were reportedly predicted accurately using TCR beta sequences. It was reported that the classifier diagnosed cytomegalovirus status with high specificity and sensitivity in both the original and validation cohorts.

The PCR ran on 60 Vbeta and 13 Jbeta primers. Original data processing: Later reanalysis found approximately 80 million unique TCR beta chains, about 10 million of them shared. TCRdb keeps only in-frame clones here, not all; method: immunoSEQ multiplex PCR. D and trimming were read from the DNA, whereas the V and J calls and clone size are those reported in that table. Of 110,000 to 150,000 clones in the sample, 84% are singletons; the top ten hold about 2.5%. Worth noting for this clone: The antigen is undetermined.

Per the germline V gene, CDR1 is SGHDT and CDR2 is YYEEEE. The CDR3 sequence is 15 residues long. The trim removed 1 base at V and 4 bases at J, leaving 3 bases unmatched. V usage is TRBV5-6 and J usage is TRBJ2-7, with TRBD2 identical over 12 bases. Sequenced input: PBMCs. This clonotype originated in a boy aged 2-15 years in good health and CMV-seronegative. The CDR3 reads CASSLLGLAGYEQYF. The CDR3 DNA reads as TGTGCCAGCAGCTTGTTAGGACTAGCGGGGTACGAGCAGTACTTC.